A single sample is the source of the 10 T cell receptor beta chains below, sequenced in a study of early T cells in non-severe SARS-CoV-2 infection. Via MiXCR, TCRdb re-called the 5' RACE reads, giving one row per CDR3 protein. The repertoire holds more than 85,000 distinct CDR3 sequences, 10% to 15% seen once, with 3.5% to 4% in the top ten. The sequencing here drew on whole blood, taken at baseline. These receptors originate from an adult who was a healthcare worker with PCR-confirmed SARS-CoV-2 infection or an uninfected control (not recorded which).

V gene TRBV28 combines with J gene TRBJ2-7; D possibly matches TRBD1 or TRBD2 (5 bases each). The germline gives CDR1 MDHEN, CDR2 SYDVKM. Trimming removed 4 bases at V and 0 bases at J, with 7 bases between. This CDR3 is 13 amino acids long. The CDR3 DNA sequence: TGTGCCAGCAGTTGGGACCGCTCCTACGAGCAGTACTTC. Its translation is CASSWDRSYEQYF.

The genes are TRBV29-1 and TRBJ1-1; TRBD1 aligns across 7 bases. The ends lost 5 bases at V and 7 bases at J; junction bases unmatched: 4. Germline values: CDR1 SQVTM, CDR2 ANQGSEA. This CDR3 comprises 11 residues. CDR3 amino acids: CSVRRDSEAFF. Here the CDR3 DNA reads TGCAGCGTTCGTAGGGACAGTGAAGCTTTCTTT.

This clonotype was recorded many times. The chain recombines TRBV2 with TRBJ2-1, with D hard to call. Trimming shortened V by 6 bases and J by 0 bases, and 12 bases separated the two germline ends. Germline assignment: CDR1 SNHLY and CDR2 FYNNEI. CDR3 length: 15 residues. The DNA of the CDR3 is TGTGCCAGCAGCTTTGGATCGAGCTCCTACAATGAGCAGTTCTTC. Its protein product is CASSFGSSSYNEQFF.

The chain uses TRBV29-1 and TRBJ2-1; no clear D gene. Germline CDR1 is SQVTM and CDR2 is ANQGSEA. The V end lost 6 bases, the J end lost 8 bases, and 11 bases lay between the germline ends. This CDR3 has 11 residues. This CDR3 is CSVPSRDEQFF. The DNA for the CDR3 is TGCAGCGTCCCGAGTCGCGATGAGCAGTTCTTC.

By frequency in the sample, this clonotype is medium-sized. The DNA of the CDR3 is TGTGCCAGCAGCTTATCCCCTCAAGAGACCCAGTACTTC. As protein: CASSLSPQETQYF. The gene calls are TRBV7-2 and TRBJ2-5; no reliable D call. V was trimmed by 2 bases and J by 2 bases, leaving 6 bases between them. The CDR3 consists of 13 residues. The germline CDR1 and CDR2 sequences are SGHTA and FQGNSA.

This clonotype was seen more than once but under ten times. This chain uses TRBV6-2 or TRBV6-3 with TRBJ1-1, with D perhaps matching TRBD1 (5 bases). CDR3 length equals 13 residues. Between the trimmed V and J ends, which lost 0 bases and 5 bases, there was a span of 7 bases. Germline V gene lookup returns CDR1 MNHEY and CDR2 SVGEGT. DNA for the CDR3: TGTGCCAGCAGTTACTCCCCAGGGACTGAAGCTTTCTTT. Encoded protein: CASSYSPGTEAFF.

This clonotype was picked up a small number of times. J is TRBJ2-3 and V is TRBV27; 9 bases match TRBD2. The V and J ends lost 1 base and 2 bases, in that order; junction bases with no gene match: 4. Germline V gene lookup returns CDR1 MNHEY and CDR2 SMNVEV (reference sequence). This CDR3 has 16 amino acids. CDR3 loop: CASSLLASGVTDTQYF. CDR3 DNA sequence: TGTGCCAGCAGTTTATTGGCTAGCGGGGTCACAGATACGCAGTATTTT.

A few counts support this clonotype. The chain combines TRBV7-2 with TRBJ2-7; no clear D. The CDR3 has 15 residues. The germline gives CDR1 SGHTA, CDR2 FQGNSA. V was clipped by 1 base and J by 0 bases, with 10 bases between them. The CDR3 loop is CASSLVAGSSYEQYF. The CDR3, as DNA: TGTGCCAGCAGCTTAGTGGCAGGCAGCTCCTACGAGCAGTACTTC.

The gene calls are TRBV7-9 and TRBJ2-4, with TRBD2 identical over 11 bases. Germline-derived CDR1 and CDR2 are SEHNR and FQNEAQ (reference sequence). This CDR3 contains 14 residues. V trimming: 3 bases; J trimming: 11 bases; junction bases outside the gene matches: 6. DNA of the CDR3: TGTGCCAGCAGCTTCGAACTAGCGGGGGCCTTTCAGTACTTC. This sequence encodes CASSFELAGAFQYF.

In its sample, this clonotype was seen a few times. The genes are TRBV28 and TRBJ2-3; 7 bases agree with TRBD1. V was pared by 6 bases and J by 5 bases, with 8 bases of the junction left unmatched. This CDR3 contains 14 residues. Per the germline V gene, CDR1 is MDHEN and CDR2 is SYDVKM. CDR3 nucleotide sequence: TGTGCCAGCAGGTGGACAGGCGGAGGAGATACGCAGTATTTT. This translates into CASRWTGGGDTQYF.